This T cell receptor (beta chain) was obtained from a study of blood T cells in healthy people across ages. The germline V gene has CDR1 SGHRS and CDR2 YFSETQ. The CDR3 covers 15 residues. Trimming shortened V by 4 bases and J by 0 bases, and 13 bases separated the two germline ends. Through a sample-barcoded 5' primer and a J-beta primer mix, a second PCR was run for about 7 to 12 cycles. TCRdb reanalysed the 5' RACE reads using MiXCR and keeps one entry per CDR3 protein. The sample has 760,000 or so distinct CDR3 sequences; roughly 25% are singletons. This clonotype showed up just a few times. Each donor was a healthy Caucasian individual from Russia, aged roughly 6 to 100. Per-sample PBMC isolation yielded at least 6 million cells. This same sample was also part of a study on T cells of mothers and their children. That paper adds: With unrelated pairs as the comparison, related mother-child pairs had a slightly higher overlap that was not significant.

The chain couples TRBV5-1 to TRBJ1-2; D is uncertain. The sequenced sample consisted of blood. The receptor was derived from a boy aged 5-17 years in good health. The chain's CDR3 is CASSPTANPNYGYTF. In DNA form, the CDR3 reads TGCGCCAGCAGCCCGACGGCAAACCCTAACTATGGCTACACCTTC.